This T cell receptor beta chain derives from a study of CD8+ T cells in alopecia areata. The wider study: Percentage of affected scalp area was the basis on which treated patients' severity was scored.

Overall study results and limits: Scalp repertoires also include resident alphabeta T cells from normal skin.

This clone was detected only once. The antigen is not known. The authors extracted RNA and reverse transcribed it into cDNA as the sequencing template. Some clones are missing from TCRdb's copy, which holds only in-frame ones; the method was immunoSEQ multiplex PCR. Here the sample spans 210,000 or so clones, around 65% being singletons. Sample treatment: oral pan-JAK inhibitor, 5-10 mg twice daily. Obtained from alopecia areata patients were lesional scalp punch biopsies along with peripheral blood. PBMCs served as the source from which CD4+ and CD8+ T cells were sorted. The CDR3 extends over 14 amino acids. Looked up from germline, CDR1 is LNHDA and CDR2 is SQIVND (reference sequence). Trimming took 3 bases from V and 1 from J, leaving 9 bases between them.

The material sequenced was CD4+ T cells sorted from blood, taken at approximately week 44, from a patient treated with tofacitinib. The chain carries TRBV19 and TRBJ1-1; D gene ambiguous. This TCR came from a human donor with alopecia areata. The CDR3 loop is CASSISTENTEAFF. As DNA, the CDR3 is TGTGCCAGTAGTATCTCGACGGAGAACACTGAAGCTTTCTTT.